A single sample gave rise to the 5 T cell receptor beta chains below, sequenced in a study of T cells after yellow fever vaccination. TCRdb re-derived calls from the 5' RACE reads in MiXCR, one entry per CDR3 protein. The sample records approximately 600,000 distinct CDR3 sequences, over 9% being singletons. The material was PBMCs, obtained on the day of the yellow fever booster vaccination. These receptors were obtained from a man between 25 and 39 years old who received the YFV17D yellow fever vaccine.

The J gene is TRBJ2-5, the V gene TRBV7-9, with TRBD1 as a possible D gene (6 bases). V shed 7 bases and J shed 1 base, with 10 bases lying between them. The CDR3 has 13 amino acids. CDR1 is SEHNR, CDR2 FQNEAQ, per germline (reference sequence). CDR3 nucleotides: TGTGCCAGCAACATACAGGGCCAAGAGACCCAGTACTTC. Translating gives CASNIQGQETQYF.

The chain couples TRBV7-9 to TRBJ1-1, with 11 bases matching TRBD1. V was clipped by 3 bases and J by 3 bases; unmatched bases: 3. The CDR3 loop spans 15 amino acids. CDR1 and CDR2 from the germline V gene are SEHNR and FQNEAQ (reference sequence). CDR3 nucleotides: TGTGCCAGCAGCTTCCCGGGACAGGGGGACACTGAAGCTTTCTTT. This encodes CASSFPGQGDTEAFF.

The chain recombines TRBV20-1 with TRBJ2-1; 13 nucleotides align to TRBD2. V lost 4 bases to trimming and J lost 6 bases; unmatched junction nucleotides: 15. The germline V gene encodes CDR1 DFQATT and CDR2 SNEGSKA (reference sequence). The CDR3 extends over 18 amino acids. The CDR3, as DNA: TGCAGTGCTACAAAACTAGCGGGAGGGCCCAAAGAGGGCAATGAGCAGTTCTTC. Residues: CSATKLAGGPKEGNEQFF.

This chain links TRBV20-1 with TRBJ2-4; 14 bases fit TRBD2. J gave up 0 bases and V 0 bases, and 13 bases lay outside the gene matches. Per germline, CDR1 DFQATT and CDR2 SNEGSKA (reference sequence). CDR3 size: 21 residues. CDR3 coding DNA: TGCAGTGCTAGAGATAGGAGTCCGGGACTAGCGGGAGCTAGAGCCAAAAACATTCAGTACTTC. As protein: CSARDRSPGLAGARAKNIQYF.

The genes are TRBV9 and TRBJ1-4, with D maybe TRBD1 (5 bases). The CDR3 extends over 13 amino acids. Per the germline V gene, CDR1 is SGDLS and CDR2 is YYNGEE. Between the trimmed V and J ends, which lost 3 bases and 7 bases, there was a span of 10 bases. The CDR3 coding sequence is TGTGCCAGCAGCGACAGGACAAGTGAAAAACTGTTTTTT. Its protein product is CASSDRTSEKLFF.